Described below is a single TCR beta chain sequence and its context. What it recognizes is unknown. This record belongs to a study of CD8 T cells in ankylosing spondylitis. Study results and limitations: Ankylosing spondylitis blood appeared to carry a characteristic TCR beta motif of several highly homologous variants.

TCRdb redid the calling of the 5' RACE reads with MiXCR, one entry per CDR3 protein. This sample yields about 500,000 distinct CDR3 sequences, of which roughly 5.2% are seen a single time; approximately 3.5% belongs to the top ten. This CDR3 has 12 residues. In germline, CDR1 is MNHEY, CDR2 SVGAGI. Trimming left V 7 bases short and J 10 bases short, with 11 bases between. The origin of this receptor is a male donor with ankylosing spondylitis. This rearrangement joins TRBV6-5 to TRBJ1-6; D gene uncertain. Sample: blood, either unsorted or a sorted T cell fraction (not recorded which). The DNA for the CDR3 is TGTGCCAGCACCTCGGTGGGCTCACCCCTCCACTTT. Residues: CASTSVGSPLHF.